This T cell receptor (beta chain) was identified during a study of OX40 agonist ivuxolimab in advanced cancers. Turning to the study itself: The patients received agonistic anti-OX40 (CD134) antibody ivuxolimab. The mean age was approximately 60 years, ranging from roughly 23 to 79, with under 90% of participants male.

Germline V CDR1 and CDR2: GTSNPN, SVGIG (reference sequence). J was trimmed by 0 bases and V by 5 bases; bases with no gene match: 1. The CDR3 length is 13 residues. Remarks on this clone: As yet, its antigen is unknown.

General study points: Antigens targeted by the expanded peripheral T cells were not determined.

Sampling of blood occurred at baseline, cycle 4 day 1, and cycle 7 day 1. Only in-frame clones appear in the TCRdb table, and some are missing; sequencing was by immunoSEQ multiplex PCR. Seen here are 80,000 to 90,000 clones, about 81% observed once, and the top ten hold 1.5% to 2%. The V gene is TRBV30, the J gene TRBJ1-2; TRBD1 matches 9 bases. The sequences come from CD4+ or CD8+ T cells sorted from blood, collected in a trial of the OX40 agonist ivuxolimab. The source of this sequence is an adult with an advanced solid tumor such as melanoma, head and neck, liver or kidney cancer. CDR3 in amino acids: CAWGTGTNYGYTF. DNA of the CDR3: TGTGCCTGGGGGACAGGGACTAACTATGGCTACACCTTC.